This paragraph covers one TCR beta chain sequence. As processed by the authors: Reference gene primer amplification gave nucleated cell count estimates. This table comes from immunoSEQ multiplex PCR, and its TCRdb copy is limited to in-frame clones, with some not included. D and trimming come from the DNA, and the V and J calls and clone size come from that table. The sample carries 200,000 to 300,000 clones, around four fifths recorded once. This entry is derived from a study of blood T cell repertoires in COVID-19. This CDR3 has 13 residues. Losses at the gene ends were 0 bases for V and 6 bases for J; bases not matched to a gene: 1. Germline CDR1 reads ENHRY; CDR2 reads SYGVKD.

The clonotype comes from a woman in her sixties or seventies with acute or convalescent COVID-19. V usage is TRBV10-3 and J usage is TRBJ1-2; TRBD1 matches at 7 bases. Sequencing used peripheral blood. The CDR3 protein is CAISESTGNGYTF. The CDR3 coding sequence is TGTGCCATCAGTGAGTCGACAGGGAATGGCTACACCTTC.